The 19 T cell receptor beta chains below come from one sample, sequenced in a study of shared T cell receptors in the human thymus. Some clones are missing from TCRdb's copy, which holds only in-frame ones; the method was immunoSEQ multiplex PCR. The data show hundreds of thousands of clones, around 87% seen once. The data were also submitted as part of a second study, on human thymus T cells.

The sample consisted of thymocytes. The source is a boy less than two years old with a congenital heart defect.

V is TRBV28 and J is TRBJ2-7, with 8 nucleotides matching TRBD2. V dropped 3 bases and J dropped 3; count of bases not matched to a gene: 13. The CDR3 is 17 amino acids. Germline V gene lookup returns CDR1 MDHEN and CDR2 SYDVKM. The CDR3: CASSFSGSLPSSYEQYF. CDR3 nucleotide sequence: TGTGCCAGCAGTTTCAGCGGGAGTCTCCCCTCGAGCTACGAGCAGTACTTC.

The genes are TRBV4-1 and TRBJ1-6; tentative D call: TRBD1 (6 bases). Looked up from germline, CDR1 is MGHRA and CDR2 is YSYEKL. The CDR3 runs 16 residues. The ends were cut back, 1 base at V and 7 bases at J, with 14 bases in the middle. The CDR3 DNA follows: TGCGCCAGCAGCCAAGGATTGGGCAGGGGAAATTCACCCCTCCACTTT. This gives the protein CASSQGLGRGNSPLHF.

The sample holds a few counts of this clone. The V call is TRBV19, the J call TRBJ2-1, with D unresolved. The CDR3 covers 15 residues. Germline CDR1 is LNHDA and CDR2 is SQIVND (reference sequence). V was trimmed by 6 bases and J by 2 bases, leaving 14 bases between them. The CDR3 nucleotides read TGTGCCAGTAGGTCGGGTTACGGTACCTACAATGAGCAGTTCTTC. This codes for CASRSGYGTYNEQFF.

The CDR3 nucleotides read TGTGCCAGCAGCCTAGGGGTTGTCGATAACAATCAGCCCCAGCATTTT. Translating it yields CASSLGVVDNNQPQHF. This chain joins TRBV5-6 and TRBJ1-5; D might be TRBD1 (5 bases). This CDR3 spans 16 amino acids. Trimming removed 4 bases from V and 3 bases from J, with 17 bases in between. CDR1 and CDR2 from the germline V gene are SGHDT and YYEEEE.

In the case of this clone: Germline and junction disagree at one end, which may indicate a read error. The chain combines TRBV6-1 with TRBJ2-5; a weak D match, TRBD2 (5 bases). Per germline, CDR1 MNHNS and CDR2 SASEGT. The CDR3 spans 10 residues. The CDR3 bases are TGTGCCAGCAGTGAAATGTACGGGGACTTC. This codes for CASSEMYGDF.

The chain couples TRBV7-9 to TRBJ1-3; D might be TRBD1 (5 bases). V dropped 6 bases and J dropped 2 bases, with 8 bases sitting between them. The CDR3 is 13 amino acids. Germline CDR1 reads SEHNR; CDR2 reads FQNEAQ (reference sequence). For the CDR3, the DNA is TGTGCCAGCAGGCCAGGGACTGGAAACACCATATATTTT. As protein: CASRPGTGNTIYF.

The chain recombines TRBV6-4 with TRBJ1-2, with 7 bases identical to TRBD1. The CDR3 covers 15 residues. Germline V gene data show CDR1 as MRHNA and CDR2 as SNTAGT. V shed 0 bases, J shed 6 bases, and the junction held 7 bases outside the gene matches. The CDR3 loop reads CASSDSGTGDNGYTF. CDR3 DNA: TGTGCCAGCAGTGACTCAGGAACAGGGGATAATGGCTACACCTTC.

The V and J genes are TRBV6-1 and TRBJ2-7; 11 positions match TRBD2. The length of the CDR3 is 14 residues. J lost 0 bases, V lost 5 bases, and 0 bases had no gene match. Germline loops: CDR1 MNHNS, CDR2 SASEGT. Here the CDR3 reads CASSTSGSSYEQYF. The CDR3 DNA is TGTGCCAGCAGTACTAGCGGGAGCTCCTACGAGCAGTACTTC.

The CDR3 loop is CASSVGQGGDLYEQYF. The CDR3 DNA reads as TGTGCCAGCAGTGTGGGACAGGGTGGTGATCTTTACGAGCAGTACTTC. The chain employs TRBV28 and TRBJ2-7; TRBD1 aligns across 9 bases. CDR3 length equals 16 residues. Germline CDR1 reads MDHEN; CDR2 reads SYDVKM. With 5 bases clipped from V and 4 bases from J, the junction kept 12 bases outside the gene matches.

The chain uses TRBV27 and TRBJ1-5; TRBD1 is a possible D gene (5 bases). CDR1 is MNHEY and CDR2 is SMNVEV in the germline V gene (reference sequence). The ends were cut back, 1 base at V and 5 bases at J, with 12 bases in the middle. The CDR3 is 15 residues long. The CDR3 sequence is CASSLFGGGHQPQHF. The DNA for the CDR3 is TGTGCCAGCAGTTTATTTGGGGGAGGGCATCAGCCCCAGCATTTT.

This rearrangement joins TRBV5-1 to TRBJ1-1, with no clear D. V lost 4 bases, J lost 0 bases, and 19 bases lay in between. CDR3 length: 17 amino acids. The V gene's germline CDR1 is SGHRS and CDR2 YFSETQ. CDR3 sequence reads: CASSGTARGKLNTEAFF. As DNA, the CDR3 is TGCGCCAGCAGCGGCACGGCCAGAGGGAAATTGAACACTGAAGCTTTCTTT. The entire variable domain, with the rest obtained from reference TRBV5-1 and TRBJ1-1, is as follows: KAGVTQTPRYLIKTRGQQVTLSCSPISGHRSVSWYQQTPGQGLQFLFEYFSETQRNKGNFPGRFSGRQFSNSRSEMNVSTLELGDSALYLCASSGTARGKLNTEAFFGQGTRLTVV.

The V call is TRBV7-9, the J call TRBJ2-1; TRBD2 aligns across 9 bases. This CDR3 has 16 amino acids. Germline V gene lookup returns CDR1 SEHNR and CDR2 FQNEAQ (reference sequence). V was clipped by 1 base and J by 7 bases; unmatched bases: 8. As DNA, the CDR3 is TGTGCCAGCAGCTTAGTCGGGCGGGAGGGCAGGAATGAGCAGTTCTTC. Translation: CASSLVGREGRNEQFF.

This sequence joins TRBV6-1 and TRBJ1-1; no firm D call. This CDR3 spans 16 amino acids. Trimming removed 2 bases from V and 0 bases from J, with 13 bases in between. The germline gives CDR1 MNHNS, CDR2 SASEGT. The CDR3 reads CASSESANNMNTEAFF. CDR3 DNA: TGTGCCAGCAGTGAATCAGCGAATAACATGAACACTGAAGCTTTCTTT.

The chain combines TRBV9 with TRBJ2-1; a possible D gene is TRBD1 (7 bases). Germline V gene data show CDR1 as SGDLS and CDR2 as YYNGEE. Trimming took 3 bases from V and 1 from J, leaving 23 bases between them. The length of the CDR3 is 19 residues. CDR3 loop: CASSARQGGIIRSYNEQFF. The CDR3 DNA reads TGTGCCAGCAGCGCACGACAGGGAGGTATCATACGATCCTACAATGAGCAGTTCTTC.

CDR3 nucleotides: TGTGCCAGCAGCTTCCCTACCCAGACAACCGCTAGCACAGATACGCAGTATTTT. Translating gives CASSFPTQTTASTDTQYF. The rearrangement joins TRBV11-2 to TRBJ2-3; D is ambiguous. Germline V gives CDR1 SGHAT, CDR2 FQNNGV. The V and J ends lost 3 bases and 0 bases respectively, with 19 bases between them. The CDR3 has 18 amino acids. Full variable domain (outside the CDR3, taken from reference TRBV11-2 and TRBJ2-3): EAGVAQSPRYKIIEKRQSVAFWCNPISGHATLYWYQQILGQGPKLLIQFQNNGVVDDSQLPKDRFSAERLKGVDSTLKIQPAKLEDSAVYLCASSFPTQTTASTDTQYFGPGTRLTVL.

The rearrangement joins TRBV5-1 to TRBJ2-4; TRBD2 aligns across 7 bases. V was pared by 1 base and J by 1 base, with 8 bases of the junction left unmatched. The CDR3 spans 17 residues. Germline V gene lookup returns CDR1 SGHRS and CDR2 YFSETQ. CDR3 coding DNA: TGCGCCAGCAGCTTGATGCCGGGACTACCGGCCAAAAACATTCAGTACTTC. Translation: CASSLMPGLPAKNIQYF.

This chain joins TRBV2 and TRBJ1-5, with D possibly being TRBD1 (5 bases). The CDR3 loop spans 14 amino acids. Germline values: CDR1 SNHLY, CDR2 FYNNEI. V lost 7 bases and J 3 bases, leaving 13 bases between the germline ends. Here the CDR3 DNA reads TGTGCCAGCAAAGAACAGGACAACAATCAGCCCCAGCATTTT. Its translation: CASKEQDNNQPQHF. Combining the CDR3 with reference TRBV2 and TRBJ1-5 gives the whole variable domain EPEVTQTPSHQVTQMGQEVILRCVPISNHLYFYWYRQILGQKVEFLVSFYNNEISEKSEIFDDQFSVERPDGSNFTLKIRSTKLEDSAMYFCASKEQDNNQPQHFGDGTRLSIL.

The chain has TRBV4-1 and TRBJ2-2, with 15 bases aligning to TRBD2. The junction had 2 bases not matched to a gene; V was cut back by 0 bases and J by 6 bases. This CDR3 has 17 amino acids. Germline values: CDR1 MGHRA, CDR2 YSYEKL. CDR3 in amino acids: CASSQDGLAGGAGELFF. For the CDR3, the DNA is TGCGCCAGCAGCCAAGATGGACTAGCGGGAGGGGCCGGGGAGCTGTTTTTT.

The CDR3 is CASSVPLAGGDNEQFF. CDR3 DNA: TGTGCCAGCAGTGTCCCTTTAGCGGGGGGTGACAATGAGCAGTTCTTC. The chain employs TRBV2 and TRBJ2-1, with TRBD2 matching 10 bases. The CDR3 runs 16 residues. V was pared by 4 bases and J by 5 bases, with 8 bases of the junction left unmatched. CDR1 and CDR2 (germline): SNHLY, FYNNEI. The full variable domain, with the rest looked up from reference TRBV2 and TRBJ2-1, is EPEVTQTPSHQVTQMGQEVILRCVPISNHLYFYWYRQILGQKVEFLVSFYNNEISEKSEIFDDQFSVERPDGSNFTLKIRSTKLEDSAMYFCASSVPLAGGDNEQFFGPGTRLTVL.